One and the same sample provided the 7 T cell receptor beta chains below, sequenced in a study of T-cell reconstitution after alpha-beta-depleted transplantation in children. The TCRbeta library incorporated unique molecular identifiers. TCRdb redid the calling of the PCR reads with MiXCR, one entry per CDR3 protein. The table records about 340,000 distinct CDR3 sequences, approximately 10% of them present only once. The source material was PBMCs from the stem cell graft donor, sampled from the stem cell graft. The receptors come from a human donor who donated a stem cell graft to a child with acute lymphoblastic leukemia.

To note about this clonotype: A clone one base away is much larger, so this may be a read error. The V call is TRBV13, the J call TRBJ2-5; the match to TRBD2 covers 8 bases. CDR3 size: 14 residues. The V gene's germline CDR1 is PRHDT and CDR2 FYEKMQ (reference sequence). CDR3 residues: CAISFIAGKETQYF. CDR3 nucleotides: TGTGCCATCAGCTTTATAGCGGGAAAAGAGACCCAGTACTTC. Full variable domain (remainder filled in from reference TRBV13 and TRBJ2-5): AAGVIQSPRHLIKEKRETATLKCYPIPRHDTVYWYQQGPGQDPQFLISFYEKMQSDKGSIPDRFSAQQFSDYHSELNMSSLELGDSALYFCAISFIAGKETQYFGPGTRLLVL.

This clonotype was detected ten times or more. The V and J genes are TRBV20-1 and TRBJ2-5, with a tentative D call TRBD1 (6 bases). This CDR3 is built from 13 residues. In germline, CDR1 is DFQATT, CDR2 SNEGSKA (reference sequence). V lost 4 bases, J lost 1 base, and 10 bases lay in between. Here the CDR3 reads CSAKGRGQETQYF. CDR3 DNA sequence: TGCAGTGCTAAGGGCAGGGGCCAAGAGACCCAGTACTTC.

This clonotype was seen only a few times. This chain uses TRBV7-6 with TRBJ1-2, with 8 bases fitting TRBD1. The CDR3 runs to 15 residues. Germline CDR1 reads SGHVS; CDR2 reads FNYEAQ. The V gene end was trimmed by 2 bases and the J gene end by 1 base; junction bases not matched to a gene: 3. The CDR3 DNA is TGTGCCAGCAGCTTAAGTGACAGGGGTAACTATGGCTACACCTTC. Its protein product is CASSLSDRGNYGYTF.

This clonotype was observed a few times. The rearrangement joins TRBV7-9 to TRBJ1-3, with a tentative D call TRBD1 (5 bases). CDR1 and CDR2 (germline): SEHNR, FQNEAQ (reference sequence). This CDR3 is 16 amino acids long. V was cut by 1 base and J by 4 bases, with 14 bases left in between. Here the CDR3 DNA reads TGTGCCAGCAGCTTAGGAGGGAAGCGGACAGGAAACACCATATATTTT. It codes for CASSLGGKRTGNTIYF.

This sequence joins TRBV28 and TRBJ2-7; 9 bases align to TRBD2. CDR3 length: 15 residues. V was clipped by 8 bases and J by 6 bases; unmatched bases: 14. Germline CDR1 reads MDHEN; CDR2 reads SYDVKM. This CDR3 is CASVYAGGPPPEQYF. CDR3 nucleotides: TGTGCCAGCGTATACGCGGGAGGGCCTCCTCCCGAGCAGTACTTC.

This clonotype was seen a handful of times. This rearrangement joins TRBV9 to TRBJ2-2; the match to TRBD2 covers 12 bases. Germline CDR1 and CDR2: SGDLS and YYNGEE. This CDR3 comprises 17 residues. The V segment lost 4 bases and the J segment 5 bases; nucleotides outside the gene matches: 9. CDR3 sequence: CASSSHGLAGRTGELFF. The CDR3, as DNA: TGTGCCAGCAGCTCTCACGGACTAGCGGGGCGAACCGGGGAGCTGTTTTTT.

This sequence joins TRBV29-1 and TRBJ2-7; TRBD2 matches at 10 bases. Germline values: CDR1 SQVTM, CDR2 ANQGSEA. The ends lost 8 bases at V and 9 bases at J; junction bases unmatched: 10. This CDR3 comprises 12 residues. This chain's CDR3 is CSCIAGGVGQYF. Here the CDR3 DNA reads TGCAGCTGTATAGCGGGGGGAGTTGGGCAGTACTTC.